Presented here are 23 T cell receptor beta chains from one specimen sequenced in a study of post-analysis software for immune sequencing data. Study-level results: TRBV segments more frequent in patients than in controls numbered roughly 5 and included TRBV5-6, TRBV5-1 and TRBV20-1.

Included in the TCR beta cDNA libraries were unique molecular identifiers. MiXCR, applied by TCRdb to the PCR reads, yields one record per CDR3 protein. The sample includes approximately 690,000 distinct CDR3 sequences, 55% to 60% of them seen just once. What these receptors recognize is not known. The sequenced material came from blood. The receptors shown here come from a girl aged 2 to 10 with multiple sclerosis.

The CDR3 coding sequence is TGTGCCACCAGTGACGGGACTAGCGGGAGCTACGAGCAGTACTTC. Translated, it gives CATSDGTSGSYEQYF. The chain is built from TRBV24-1 and TRBJ2-7; the match to TRBD2 covers 14 bases. The CDR3 has 15 amino acids. The V segment lost 4 bases and the J segment 3 bases; nucleotides outside the gene matches: 1. Germline CDR1 KGHDR, CDR2 SFDVKD.

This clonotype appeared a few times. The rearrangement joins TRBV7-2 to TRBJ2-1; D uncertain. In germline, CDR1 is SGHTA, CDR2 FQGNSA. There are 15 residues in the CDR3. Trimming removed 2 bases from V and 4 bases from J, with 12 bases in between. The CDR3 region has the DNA TGTGCCAGCAGCTTACGACCCTCGGAGTACAATGAGCAGTTCTTC. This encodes CASSLRPSEYNEQFF.

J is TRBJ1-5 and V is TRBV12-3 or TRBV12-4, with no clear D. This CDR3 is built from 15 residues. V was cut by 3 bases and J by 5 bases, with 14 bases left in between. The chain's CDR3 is CASSFGWGADQPQHF. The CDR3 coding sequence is TGTGCCAGCAGTTTTGGATGGGGAGCCGATCAGCCCCAGCATTTT.

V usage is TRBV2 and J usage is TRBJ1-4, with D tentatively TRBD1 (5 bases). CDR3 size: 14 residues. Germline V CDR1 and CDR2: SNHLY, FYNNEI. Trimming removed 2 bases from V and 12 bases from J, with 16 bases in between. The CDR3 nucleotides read TGTGCCAGCAGTGAATTAGGGGCCCTTCGTCAACTGTTTTTT. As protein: CASSELGALRQLFF.

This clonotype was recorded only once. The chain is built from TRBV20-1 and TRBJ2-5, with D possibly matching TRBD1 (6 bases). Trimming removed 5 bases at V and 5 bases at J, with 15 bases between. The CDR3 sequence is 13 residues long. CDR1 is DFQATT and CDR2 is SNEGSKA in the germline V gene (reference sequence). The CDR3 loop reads CSAGDRIGETQYF. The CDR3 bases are TGCAGTGCTGGTGACAGGATCGGGGAGACCCAGTACTTC.

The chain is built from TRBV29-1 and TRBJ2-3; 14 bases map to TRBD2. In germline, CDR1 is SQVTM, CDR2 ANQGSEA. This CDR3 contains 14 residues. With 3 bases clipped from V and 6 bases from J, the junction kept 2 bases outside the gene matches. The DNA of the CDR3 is TGCAGCGTTGAGGGACTAGCGGGAGCTGATACGCAGTATTTT. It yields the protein CSVEGLAGADTQYF.

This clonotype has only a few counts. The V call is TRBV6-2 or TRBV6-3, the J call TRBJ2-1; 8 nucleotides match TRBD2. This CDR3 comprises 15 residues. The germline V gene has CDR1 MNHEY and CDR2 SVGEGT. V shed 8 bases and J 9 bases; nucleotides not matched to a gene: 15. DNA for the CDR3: TGTGCCAGCGCTGCACTAGCGGCCACCCGGGGTGAGCAGTTCTTC. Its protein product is CASAALAATRGEQFF.

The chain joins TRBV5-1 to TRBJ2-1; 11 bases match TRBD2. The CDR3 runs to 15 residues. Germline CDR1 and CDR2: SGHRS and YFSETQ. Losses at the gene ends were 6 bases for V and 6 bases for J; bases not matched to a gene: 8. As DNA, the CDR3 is TGCGCCAGCAATTCATTGGGACTAGCGGTCAATGAGCAGTTCTTC. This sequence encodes CASNSLGLAVNEQFF.

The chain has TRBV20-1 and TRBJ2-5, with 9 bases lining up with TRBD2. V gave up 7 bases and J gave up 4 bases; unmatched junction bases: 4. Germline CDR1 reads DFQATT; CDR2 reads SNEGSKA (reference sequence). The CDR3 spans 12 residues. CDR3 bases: TGCAGTGGGCTAGCGGGGAGAGAGACCCAGTACTTC. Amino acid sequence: CSGLAGRETQYF.

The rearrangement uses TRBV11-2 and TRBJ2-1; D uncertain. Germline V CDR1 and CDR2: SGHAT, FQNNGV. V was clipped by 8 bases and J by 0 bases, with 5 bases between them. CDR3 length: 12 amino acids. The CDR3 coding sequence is TGTGCCAGCTGTGGCTCCTACAATGAGCAGTTCTTC. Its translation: CASCGSYNEQFF.

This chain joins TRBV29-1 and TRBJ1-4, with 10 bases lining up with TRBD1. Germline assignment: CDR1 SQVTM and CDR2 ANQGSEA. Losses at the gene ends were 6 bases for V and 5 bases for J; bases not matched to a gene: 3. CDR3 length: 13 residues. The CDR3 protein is CSVRQGANEKLFF. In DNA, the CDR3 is TGCAGCGTCAGACAGGGGGCGAATGAAAAACTGTTTTTT. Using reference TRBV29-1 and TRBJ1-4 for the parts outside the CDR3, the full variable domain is SAVISQKPSRDICQRGTSLTIQCQVDSQVTMMFWYRQQPGQSLTLIATANQGSEATYESGFVIDKFPISRPNLTFSTLTVSNMSPEDSSIYLCSVRQGANEKLFFGSGTQLSVL.

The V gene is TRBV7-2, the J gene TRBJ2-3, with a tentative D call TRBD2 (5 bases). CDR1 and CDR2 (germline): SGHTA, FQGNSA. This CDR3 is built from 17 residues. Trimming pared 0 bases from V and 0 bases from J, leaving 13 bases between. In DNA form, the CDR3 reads TGTGCCAGCAGCTTAGCTGGTGTGGCGGGTAGCACAGATACGCAGTATTTT. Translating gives CASSLAGVAGSTDTQYF.

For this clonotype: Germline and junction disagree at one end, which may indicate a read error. The CDR3, as DNA: TGTGCCAGCAGCTTGGTTCCAGGGCCCCAAGAGGCCCAGTACTTC. Its protein product is CASSLVPGPQEAQYF. The chain uses TRBV5-6 and TRBJ2-5; weak D call: TRBD1 (5 bases). The CDR3 spans 15 residues. Germline CDR1 reads SGHDT; CDR2 reads YYEEEE.

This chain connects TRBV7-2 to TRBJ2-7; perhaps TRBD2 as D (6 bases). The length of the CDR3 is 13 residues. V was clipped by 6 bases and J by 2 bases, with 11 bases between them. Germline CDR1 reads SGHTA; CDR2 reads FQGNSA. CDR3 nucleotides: TGTGCCAGCAGGACCGGCGGGGCCTACGAGCAGTACTTC. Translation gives CASRTGGAYEQYF.

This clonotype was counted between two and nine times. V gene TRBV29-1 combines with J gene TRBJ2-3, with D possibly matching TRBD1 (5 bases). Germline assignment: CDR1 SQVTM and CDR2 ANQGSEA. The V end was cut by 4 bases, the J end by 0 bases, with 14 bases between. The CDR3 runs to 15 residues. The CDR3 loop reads CSVGTRDPSTDTQYF. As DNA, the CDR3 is TGCAGCGTTGGCACCAGGGATCCCAGCACAGATACGCAGTATTTT.

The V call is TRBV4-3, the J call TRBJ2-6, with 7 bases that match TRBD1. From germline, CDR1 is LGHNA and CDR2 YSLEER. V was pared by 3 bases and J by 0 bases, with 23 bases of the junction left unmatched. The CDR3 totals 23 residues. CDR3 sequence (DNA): TGCGCCAGCAGCCATTTCACCGGGACAGAGAATTCTTTGGCTAGCTCTGGGGCCAACGTCCTGACTTTC. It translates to CASSHFTGTENSLASSGANVLTF.

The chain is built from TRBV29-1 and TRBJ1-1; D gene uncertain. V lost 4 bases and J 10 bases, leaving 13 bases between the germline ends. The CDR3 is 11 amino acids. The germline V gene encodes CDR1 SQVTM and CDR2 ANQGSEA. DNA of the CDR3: TGCAGCGTTGGAGTCGAGTTGGTAGCTTTCTTT. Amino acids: CSVGVELVAFF.

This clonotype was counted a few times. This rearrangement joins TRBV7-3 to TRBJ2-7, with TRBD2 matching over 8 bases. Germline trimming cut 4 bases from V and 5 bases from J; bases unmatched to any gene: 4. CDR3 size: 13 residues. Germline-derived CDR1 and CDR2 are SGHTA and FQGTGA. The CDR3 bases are TGTGCCAGCAGCTCTGGACTAGCCAACGAGCAGTACTTC. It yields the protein CASSSGLANEQYF.

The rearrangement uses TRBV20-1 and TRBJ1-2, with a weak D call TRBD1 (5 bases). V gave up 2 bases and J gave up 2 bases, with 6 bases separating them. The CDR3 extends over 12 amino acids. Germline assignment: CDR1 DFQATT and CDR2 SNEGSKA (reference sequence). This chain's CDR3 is CSARQGNYGYTF. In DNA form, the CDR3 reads TGCAGTGCTAGACAGGGAAACTATGGCTACACCTTC.

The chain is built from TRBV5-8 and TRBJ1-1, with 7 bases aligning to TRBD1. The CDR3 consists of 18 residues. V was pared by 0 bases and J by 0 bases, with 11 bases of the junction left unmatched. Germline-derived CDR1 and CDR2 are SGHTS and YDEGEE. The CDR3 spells CASSLEGQLVLMNTEAFF. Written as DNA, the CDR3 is TGTGCCAGCAGCTTGGAGGGACAGCTTGTTTTGATGAACACTGAAGCTTTCTTT.

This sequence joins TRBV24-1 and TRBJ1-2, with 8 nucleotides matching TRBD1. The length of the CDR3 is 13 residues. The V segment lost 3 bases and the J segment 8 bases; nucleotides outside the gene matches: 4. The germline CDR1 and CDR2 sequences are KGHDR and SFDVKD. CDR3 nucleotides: TGTGCCACCAGTGATGACAGGGGTGAAGGCTACACCTTC. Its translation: CATSDDRGEGYTF.

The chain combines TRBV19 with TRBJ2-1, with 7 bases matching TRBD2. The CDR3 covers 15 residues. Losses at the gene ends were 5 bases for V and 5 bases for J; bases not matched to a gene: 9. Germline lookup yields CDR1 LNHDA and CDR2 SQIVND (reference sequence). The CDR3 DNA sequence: TGTGCCAGTAGTCTAGCGGTCGCTAATAACAATGAGCAGTTCTTC. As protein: CASSLAVANNNEQFF.

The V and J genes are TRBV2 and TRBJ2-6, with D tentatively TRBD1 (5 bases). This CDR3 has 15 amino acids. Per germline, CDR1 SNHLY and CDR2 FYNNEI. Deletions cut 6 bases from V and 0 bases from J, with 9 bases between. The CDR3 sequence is CASRGVRSGANVLTF. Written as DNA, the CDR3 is TGTGCCAGCAGAGGGGTGCGCTCTGGGGCCAACGTCCTGACTTTC.